These 28 T cell receptor beta chains originate from one sample sequenced in a study of cytomegalovirus exposure and HLA in healthy donors. Assay used: immunoSEQ multiplex PCR; TCRdb lists only in-frame clones, some missing. The sample consists of 250,000 to 350,000 clones, roughly 88% of them appearing once. The sequenced sample was PBMCs. Source of these receptors: a man aged 30 to 39 in good health and CMV-seronegative.

The V gene is TRBV30, the J gene TRBJ1-1, with 7 positions matching TRBD1. V shed 3 bases, J shed 3 bases, and the junction held 4 bases outside the gene matches. Germline CDR1 is GTSNPN and CDR2 is SVGIG (reference sequence). The CDR3 spans 13 residues. The CDR3 sequence: CAWSQGVYTEAFF. Written as DNA, the CDR3 is TGTGCCTGGAGCCAGGGGGTATACACTGAAGCTTTCTTT.

This clone showed up just a few times. J is TRBJ1-2 and V is TRBV5-4; TRBD1 aligns across 8 bases. Unmatched junction bases numbered 16, after V lost 3 bases and J lost 3 bases. The germline V gene has CDR1 SGHNT and CDR2 YYREEE (reference sequence). The CDR3 length is 18 residues. The CDR3 DNA reads as TGTGCCAGCAGCTCATCAGGCCCAACAGGGGGGGATTACTATGGCTACACCTTC. As protein: CASSSSGPTGGDYYGYTF.

The rearrangement uses TRBV7-2 and TRBJ1-1; D may be TRBD1 (5 bases). From germline, CDR1 is SGHTA and CDR2 FQGNSA. The CDR3 is 14 amino acids. The V and J ends lost 2 bases and 6 bases respectively, with 13 bases between them. DNA for the CDR3: TGTGCCAGCAGCTTAAGGGAAACGGGGGCTGAAGCTTTCTTT. This codes for CASSLRETGAEAFF.

The V call is TRBV7-7, the J call TRBJ1-1; D not resolved. V lost 8 bases and J 5 bases, leaving 18 bases between the germline ends. This CDR3 contains 14 residues. CDR1 and CDR2 (germline): SSHAT, FNYEAQ (reference sequence). This CDR3 is CASQLVPPKTEAFF. In DNA, the CDR3 is TGTGCCAGCCAACTAGTCCCCCCTAAAACTGAAGCTTTCTTT.

The chain uses TRBV6-6 and TRBJ2-1; 10 nucleotides match TRBD1. V was clipped by 0 bases and J by 6 bases; unmatched bases: 2. The CDR3 spans 15 residues. Germline CDR1 MNHNY, CDR2 SVGAGI (reference sequence). The chain's CDR3 is CASSYSGQGSNEQFF. The DNA for the CDR3 is TGTGCCAGCAGTTACTCGGGACAGGGGTCCAATGAGCAGTTCTTC.

The chain has TRBV5-1 and TRBJ2-3; 7 bases are shared with TRBD1. CDR1 is SGHRS and CDR2 is YFSETQ in the germline V gene. The CDR3 length is 14 residues. With 4 bases clipped from V and 2 bases from J, the junction kept 4 bases outside the gene matches. In DNA form, the CDR3 reads TGCGCCAGCAGCCCCGGGACAGACACAGATACGCAGTATTTT. Translated, it gives CASSPGTDTDTQYF.

The sample holds one count of this clone. The rearrangement links TRBV15 to TRBJ2-7, with 7 bases that match TRBD2. V shed 1 base, J shed 2 bases, and the junction held 11 bases outside the gene matches. The CDR3 is 17 residues long. Per the germline V gene, CDR1 is LNHNV and CDR2 is YYDKDF (reference sequence). CDR3 region: CATSRVPVGTNPYEQYF. CDR3 in DNA: TGTGCCACCAGCAGAGTTCCGGTAGGGACTAACCCCTACGAGCAGTACTTC.

The CDR3 loop reads CASSVRQGSHYGYTF. In DNA, the CDR3 is TGTGCCAGCAGCGTTCGACAGGGGAGTCACTATGGCTACACCTTC. The chain uses TRBV5-8 and TRBJ1-2; TRBD1 matches at 8 bases. The CDR3 totals 15 residues. Germline V gives CDR1 SGHTS, CDR2 YDEGEE. Trimming took 4 bases from V and 3 from J; bases not matched to a gene: 8.

This clone came up once. The rearrangement links TRBV2 to TRBJ2-3; maybe TRBD2 (5 bases). Trimming took 3 bases from V and 4 from J, leaving 14 bases between them. The CDR3 spans 15 residues. Germline CDR1 is SNHLY and CDR2 is FYNNEI. The CDR3 is CASSDRRGRADTQYF. The CDR3 DNA sequence: TGTGCCAGCAGTGATCGACGGGGTAGGGCAGATACGCAGTATTTT.

The chain has TRBV7-2 and TRBJ1-1, with 8 bases lining up with TRBD1. From germline, CDR1 is SGHTA and CDR2 FQGNSA. The CDR3 spans 15 residues. V was clipped by 5 bases and J by 0 bases; unmatched bases: 5. CDR3 amino acids: CASSPRTGLNTEAFF. The CDR3 bases are TGTGCCAGCAGCCCACGGACAGGGCTGAACACTGAAGCTTTCTTT.

The chain joins TRBV6-1 to TRBJ2-7; D is uncertain. The CDR3 runs to 15 residues. Germline-derived CDR1 and CDR2 are MNHNS and SASEGT. The germline V and J ends were trimmed by 1 base and 2 bases, with 12 bases remaining between them. In nucleotides, the CDR3 is TGTGCCAGCAGTGAAGACAGACCAGCAGCCTACGAGCAGTACTTC. It codes for CASSEDRPAAYEQYF.

CDR3 region: CASQGRGAQYEQYF. The CDR3 region has the DNA TGTGCCAGCCAGGGACGGGGGGCTCAATACGAGCAGTACTTC. The rearrangement uses TRBV19 and TRBJ2-7, with D perhaps matching TRBD2 (7 bases). V lost 9 bases and J 4 bases, leaving 19 bases between the germline ends. This CDR3 region has 14 residues. Germline CDR1 LNHDA, CDR2 SQIVND (reference sequence).

CDR3 protein: CASSEGLGRGSNQPQHF. The CDR3 DNA sequence: TGTGCCAGCAGTGAAGGGCTTGGGAGGGGAAGCAATCAGCCCCAGCATTTT. This sequence joins TRBV2 and TRBJ1-5; D possibly corresponds to TRBD1 (5 bases). Trimming stripped 1 base from V and 1 base from J, with 14 bases between. The CDR3 sequence is 17 residues long. Germline values: CDR1 SNHLY, CDR2 FYNNEI. Drawing the rest from reference TRBV2 and TRBJ1-5, the complete variable domain is EPEVTQTPSHQVTQMGQEVILRCVPISNHLYFYWYRQILGQKVEFLVSFYNNEISEKSEIFDDQFSVERPDGSNFTLKIRSTKLEDSAMYFCASSEGLGRGSNQPQHFGDGTRLSIL.

The V call is TRBV5-1, the J call TRBJ1-4, with D perhaps matching TRBD1 (5 bases). Trimming stripped 1 base from V and 7 bases from J, with 11 bases between. CDR1 and CDR2 (germline): SGHRS, YFSETQ. This CDR3 has 14 residues. The CDR3 is CASSLPGGGEKLFF. The CDR3 DNA is TGCGCCAGCAGCTTGCCGGGGGGTGGTGAAAAACTGTTTTTT.

This clone was seen only a few times. This same CDR3 is encoded by further DNA sequences in the sample. The chain combines TRBV7-9 with TRBJ1-2; D is ambiguous. The CDR3 is made up of 12 amino acids. The V gene lost 2 bases and the J gene lost 5 bases, with 6 bases spanning the gap. CDR1 SEHNR and CDR2 FQNEAQ come from the germline V gene (reference sequence). CDR3 loop: CASSLSNYGYTF. The DNA for the CDR3 is TGTGCCAGCAGCTTATCCAATTATGGCTACACCTTC.

The chain combines TRBV7-2 with TRBJ2-5; D perhaps matches TRBD2 (6 bases). Trimming removed 4 bases at V and 2 bases at J, with 11 bases between. This CDR3 spans 14 amino acids. The germline CDR1 and CDR2 sequences are SGHTA and FQGNSA. The CDR3 bases are TGTGCCAGCAGCTCGAGGCGGGGTCAAGAGACCCAGTACTTC. This translates into CASSSRRGQETQYF. The variable domain in full, with the rest retrieved from reference TRBV7-2 and TRBJ2-5, is GAGVSQSPSNKVTEKGKDVELRCDPISGHTALYWYRQSLGQGLEFLIYFQGNSAPDKSGLPSDRFSAERTGGSVSTLTIQRTQQEDSAVYLCASSSRRGQETQYFGPGTRLLVL.

The V and J genes are TRBV7-2 and TRBJ1-1; 11 nucleotides agree with TRBD1. Unmatched junction bases numbered 8, after V lost 6 bases and J lost 5 bases. CDR1 and CDR2 (germline): SGHTA, FQGNSA. This CDR3 contains 15 residues. CDR3 DNA: TGTGCCAGCAGTAAGGACAGGGGGCCAGGTACTGAAGCTTTCTTT. This gives the protein CASSKDRGPGTEAFF.

In DNA form, the CDR3 reads TGTGCCAGCAGTTTCCAGGTCCGAGAGGGCTACACCTTC. It encodes CASSFQVREGYTF. This rearrangement joins TRBV6-6 to TRBJ1-2; D call uncertain. This CDR3 contains 13 residues. Germline CDR1 is MNHNY and CDR2 is SVGAGI (reference sequence). Trimming cost V 4 bases and J 8 bases, with 14 bases left between them.

In this sample, this clone turned up a few times. The chain links TRBV2 to TRBJ1-1; possibly TRBD1 for D (6 bases). The CDR3 consists of 14 residues. In germline, CDR1 is SNHLY, CDR2 FYNNEI. Trimming pared 7 bases from V and 4 bases from J, leaving 16 bases between. Here the CDR3 reads CASNQQGMPTEAFF. The CDR3 bases are TGTGCCAGCAATCAACAGGGAATGCCCACTGAAGCTTTCTTT.

The chain couples TRBV30 to TRBJ1-1; D is unresolved. The germline V gene encodes CDR1 GTSNPN and CDR2 SVGIG (reference sequence). Trimming removed 3 bases from V and 6 bases from J, with 14 bases in between. CDR3 length equals 13 residues. The CDR3, as DNA: TGTGCCTGGAGCGAAGTAGGGAGGGCTGAAGCTTTCTTT. Translating it yields CAWSEVGRAEAFF. Together with reference TRBV30 and TRBJ1-1, the CDR3 gives the full variable domain: SQTIHQWPATLVQPVGSPLSLECTVEGTSNPNLYWYRQAAGRGLQLLFYSVGIGQISSEVPQNLSASRPQDRQFILSSKKLLLSDSGFYLCAWSEVGRAEAFFGQGTRLTVV.

The rearrangement joins TRBV5-6 to TRBJ2-3; 10 nucleotides match TRBD1. After removal of 6 bases from V and 3 bases from J, the junction contained 10 bases not matched to a gene. The CDR3 runs 16 residues. CDR1 and CDR2 from the germline V gene are SGHDT and YYEEEE. CDR3 region: CASTSPRDRGTDTQYF. DNA for the CDR3: TGTGCCAGCACCTCACCGCGGGACAGGGGTACAGATACGCAGTATTTT.

The J gene is TRBJ1-2, the V gene TRBV5-1; 9 bases are shared with TRBD1. Germline CDR1 and CDR2: SGHRS and YFSETQ. The CDR3 runs to 14 residues. Trimming took 4 bases from V and 6 from J; bases not matched to a gene: 7. This CDR3 reads CASSPPTGGHGYTF. CDR3 bases: TGCGCCAGCAGCCCGCCGACAGGGGGGCATGGCTACACCTTC.

The V call is TRBV9, the J call TRBJ1-6; 9 bases are a match to TRBD1. The V segment lost 3 bases and the J segment 9 bases; nucleotides outside the gene matches: 7. The germline CDR1 and CDR2 sequences are SGDLS and YYNGEE. The CDR3 contains 15 residues. CDR3 DNA: TGTGCCAGCAGCGCCGCCGGGACAGGGAGTTCACCCCTCCACTTT. It codes for CASSAAGTGSSPLHF.

The chain is built from TRBV29-1 and TRBJ1-3, with no clear D. CDR3 length equals 12 residues. Trimming cost V 5 bases and J 4 bases, with 9 bases left between them. Per germline, CDR1 SQVTM and CDR2 ANQGSEA. CDR3: CSVNAQGNTIYF. The CDR3 DNA reads TGCAGCGTTAACGCTCAGGGAAACACCATATATTTT.

The chain combines TRBV7-2 with TRBJ1-4; D call uncertain. The germline CDR1 and CDR2 sequences are SGHTA and FQGNSA. CDR3 length: 14 residues. V was clipped by 1 base and J by 7 bases, with 10 bases between them. In DNA form, the CDR3 reads TGTGCCAGCAGCTTAGACGGACTCCCTGAAAAACTGTTTTTT. Protein: CASSLDGLPEKLFF.

The CDR3 nucleotides are TGTGCCAGCAGTGACGCCGGGACACCGAGCTACGAGCAGTACTTC. Its protein is CASSDAGTPSYEQYF. The rearrangement links TRBV6-1 to TRBJ2-7; weak D call: TRBD1 (6 bases). This CDR3 has 15 residues. Deletions cut 3 bases from V and 3 bases from J, with 15 bases between. Germline CDR1 is MNHNS and CDR2 is SASEGT.

The chain recombines TRBV10-3 with TRBJ1-2; D is unresolved. Germline loops: CDR1 ENHRY, CDR2 SYGVKD. This CDR3 comprises 12 residues. Trimming stripped 0 bases from V and 4 bases from J, with 3 bases between. CDR3: CAISESGYGYTF. CDR3 nucleotides: TGTGCCATCAGTGAGTCCGGCTATGGCTACACCTTC.

The chain has TRBV6-5 and TRBJ2-7, with a possible D match to TRBD1 (6 bases). The CDR3 spans 13 residues. In germline, CDR1 is MNHEY, CDR2 SVGAGI. The V end was cut by 7 bases, the J end by 2 bases, with 12 bases between. CDR3 protein: CASIPRGTYEQYF. In DNA form, the CDR3 reads TGTGCCAGCATCCCTAGGGGGACCTACGAGCAGTACTTC.